Here is one TCR beta chain with its context. The data were obtained in a study of blood T cell repertoires in COVID-19. About the research overall: The United States, Italy and Spain were the sources of the acute and convalescent COVID-19 samples. PBMCs, B-cell-depleted T cells, or T cells provided the cDNA or gDNA that made up the material.

Measured with immunoSEQ multiplex PCR; TCRdb has only the in-frame clones, and not every one. The repertoire holds about 82,000 clones, roughly 80% seen once, with approximately 12% in the top ten. The CDR3 has 15 amino acids. Per germline, CDR1 SGHTA and CDR2 FQGNSA. V was clipped by 5 bases and J by 3 bases; unmatched bases: 3. This receptor was taken from a woman aged 40 to 55 with active or convalescent COVID-19. Material for sequencing was peripheral blood. This rearrangement joins TRBV7-2 to TRBJ2-1; 11 bases match TRBD2. CDR3 DNA: TGTGCCAGCAGCCTGACTAGCGGGAACTACAATGAGCAGTTCTTC. This gives the protein CASSLTSGNYNEQFF.